These 9 T cell receptor beta chains were sequenced from one sample in a study of blood T cell repertoires in COVID-19. Generated by immunoSEQ multiplex PCR, the TCRdb table keeps only in-frame clones and is missing some. Of about 350,000 clones in the sample, around 86% were seen once. Sequencing was performed on peripheral blood. The receptors come from a woman in her fifties or sixties with COVID-19, enrolled during active disease.

V usage is TRBV11-2 and J usage is TRBJ2-5, with 14 positions matching TRBD2. Germline CDR1 SGHAT, CDR2 FQNNGV. The CDR3 has 17 residues. J lost 5 bases, V lost 5 bases, and 10 bases had no gene match. For the CDR3, the DNA is TGTGCCAGCAGCCCACCCCGACTAGCGGGAGGGTTGGAGACCCAGTACTTC. Protein product: CASSPPRLAGGLETQYF. The full variable domain, with the rest looked up from reference TRBV11-2 and TRBJ2-5, is EAGVAQSPRYKIIEKRQSVAFWCNPISGHATLYWYQQILGQGPKLLIQFQNNGVVDDSQLPKDRFSAERLKGVDSTLKIQPAKLEDSAVYLCASSPPRLAGGLETQYFGPGTRLLVL.

The chain carries TRBV10-1 and TRBJ2-2; 7 nucleotides align to TRBD2. Germline CDR1 and CDR2: WNHNN and SYGVQD (reference sequence). The CDR3 totals 13 residues. The V gene end was trimmed by 4 bases and the J gene end by 7 bases; junction bases not matched to a gene: 3. For the CDR3, the DNA is TGCGCCAGCAGTGTAGCGGGCGTCGGGGAGCTGTTTTTT. Protein sequence: CASSVAGVGELFF.

This clone was recorded only once. This chain links TRBV5-1 with TRBJ1-1; a weak D match, TRBD1 (6 bases). Trimming took 4 bases from V and 1 from J, leaving 14 bases between them. CDR1 and CDR2 (germline): SGHRS, YFSETQ. The CDR3 spans 15 residues. CDR3 DNA sequence: TGCGCCAGCAGCGTGGAGGGGGTCAAGAACACTGAAGCTTTCTTT. Its translation is CASSVEGVKNTEAFF.

The DNA for the CDR3 is TGTGCCAGCAGCTTACAAACAGGGAGACTATTGACAGATACGCAGTATTTT. Its translation: CASSLQTGRLLTDTQYF. This chain connects TRBV7-2 to TRBJ2-3, with D possibly matching TRBD1 (6 bases). Germline values: CDR1 SGHTA, CDR2 FQGNSA. The V and J ends lost 2 bases and 3 bases respectively, with 18 bases between them. This CDR3 contains 17 residues.

V usage is TRBV4-1 and J usage is TRBJ1-2; D is possibly TRBD1 (6 bases). The germline V gene has CDR1 MGHRA and CDR2 YSYEKL. This CDR3 comprises 15 residues. Trimming left V 1 base short and J 5 bases short, with 14 bases between. The CDR3 DNA is TGCGCCAGCAGCCAAGCAGGGGACAAGCGATATGGCTACACCTTC. This encodes CASSQAGDKRYGYTF.

This rearrangement joins TRBV7-6 to TRBJ1-3, with a tentative D call TRBD1 (5 bases). This CDR3 has 14 residues. Germline V gene data show CDR1 as SGHVS and CDR2 as FNYEAQ. Trimming cost V 3 bases and J 1 base, with 7 bases left between them. The CDR3 is CASSFSGSGNTIYF. The CDR3 DNA is TGTGCCAGCAGCTTTTCAGGGTCTGGAAACACCATATATTTT.

The chain recombines TRBV11-3 with TRBJ2-1; 9 nucleotides line up with TRBD2. The germline V gene encodes CDR1 SGHNT and CDR2 YENEEA. The CDR3 contains 17 residues. V was clipped by 5 bases and J by 2 bases; unmatched bases: 10. The CDR3 sequence: CASSGRSASGAYNEQFF. In DNA form, the CDR3 reads TGTGCCAGCAGCGGACGTTCAGCTAGCGGGGCCTACAATGAGCAGTTCTTC.

V gene TRBV5-1 combines with J gene TRBJ2-1; D may be TRBD1 (6 bases). Trimming cost V 0 bases and J 7 bases, with 17 bases left between them. Germline loops: CDR1 SGHRS, CDR2 YFSETQ. CDR3 size: 16 residues. CDR3 sequence reads: CASSLGGRGLRNEQFF. CDR3 DNA: TGCGCCAGCAGCTTGGGGGGCAGGGGATTACGGAATGAGCAGTTCTTC.

This rearrangement joins TRBV19 to TRBJ1-4, with D perhaps matching TRBD1 (6 bases). The CDR3 is 14 amino acids. Trimming took 6 bases from V and 8 from J, leaving 16 bases between them. Germline V lookup: CDR1 LNHDA, CDR2 SQIVND (reference sequence). This chain's CDR3 is CASRITGSTEKLFF. The CDR3, as DNA: TGTGCCAGTAGGATAACAGGGTCCACGGAAAAACTGTTTTTT.